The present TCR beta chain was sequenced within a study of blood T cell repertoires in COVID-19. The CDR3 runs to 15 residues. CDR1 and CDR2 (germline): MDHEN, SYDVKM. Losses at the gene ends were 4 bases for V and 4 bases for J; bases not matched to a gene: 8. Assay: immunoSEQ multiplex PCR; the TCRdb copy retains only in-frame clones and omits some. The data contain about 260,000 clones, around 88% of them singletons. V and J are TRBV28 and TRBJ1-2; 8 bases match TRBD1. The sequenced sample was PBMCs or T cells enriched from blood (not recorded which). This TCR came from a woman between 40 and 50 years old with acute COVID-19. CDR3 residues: CASSSGQGRPYGYTF. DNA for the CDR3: TGTGCCAGCAGTTCCGGACAGGGCCGACCCTATGGCTACACCTTC.